This TCR beta chain derives from a study of a mutant IDH1 vaccine in newly diagnosed glioma. About the research overall: Those enrolled had earlier been treated with radiotherapy, temozolomide, or both, mostly both.

Details on this clone: Its antigen is unknown.

This sample's time point: week 23, last vaccination. Doses comprised 300 ug of mutant IDH1 20-mer peptide each, plus topical imiquimod. Measured with immunoSEQ multiplex PCR; TCRdb has only the in-frame clones, and not every one. The sample yields 70,000 to 95,000 clones, 85% seen once. The CDR3 has 15 amino acids. V usage is TRBV21-1 and J usage is TRBJ1-4. TRBV21-1 is a recognized pseudogene. Material: PBMCs, obtained from a glioma patient whose treatment included an IDH1 peptide vaccine. The TCR comes from a woman between 50 and 59 years old with glioma. This CDR3 reads CASSKPFATNEKLFF. CDR3 coding DNA: TGTGCCAGCAGCAAACCTTTTGCAACTAATGAAAAACTGTTTTTT.